This T cell receptor beta chain was retrieved from a study of blood T cell repertoires in COVID-19. Study-level background: The samples span acute and convalescent COVID-19 from the United States, Italy and Spain.

The repertoire was sequenced with immunoSEQ multiplex PCR; TCRdb's copy has only in-frame clones and lacks some. The table records approximately 98,000 clones, 71% of them present only once. The CDR3 length is 16 residues. The germline V gene encodes CDR1 SGHDT and CDR2 YYEEEE. The V end was cut by 1 base, the J end by 0 bases, with 13 bases between. The sequencing input was peripheral blood. The sequence came from a woman aged 40 to 50 with acute or convalescent COVID-19. The V call is TRBV5-6, the J call TRBJ1-2; tentatively, D is TRBD1 (5 bases). The DNA for the CDR3 is TGTGCCAGCAGCTTGCTTACGGGGGATGCTAACTATGGCTACACCTTC. It yields the protein CASSLLTGDANYGYTF.